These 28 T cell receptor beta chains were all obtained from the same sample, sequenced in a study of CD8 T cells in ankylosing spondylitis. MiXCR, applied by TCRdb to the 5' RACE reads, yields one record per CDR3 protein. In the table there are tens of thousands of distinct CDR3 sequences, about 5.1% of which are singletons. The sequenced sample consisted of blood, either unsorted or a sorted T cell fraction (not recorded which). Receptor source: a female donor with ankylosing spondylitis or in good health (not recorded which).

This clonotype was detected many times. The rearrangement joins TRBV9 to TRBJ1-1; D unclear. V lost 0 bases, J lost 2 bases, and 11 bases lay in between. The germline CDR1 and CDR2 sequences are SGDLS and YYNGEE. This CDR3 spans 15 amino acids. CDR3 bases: TGTGCCAGCAGCGTAGGCGAGGATTATAACACTGAAGCTTTCTTT. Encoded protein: CASSVGEDYNTEAFF.

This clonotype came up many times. CDR3 region: CASSPRGSGANVLTF. DNA for the CDR3: TGTGCCAGCAGCCCGCGAGGGTCTGGGGCCAACGTCCTGACTTTC. The rearrangement joins TRBV9 to TRBJ2-6; D perhaps matches TRBD2 (5 bases). Germline values: CDR1 SGDLS, CDR2 YYNGEE. V was trimmed by 4 bases and J by 1 base, leaving 9 bases between them. The length of the CDR3 is 15 residues.

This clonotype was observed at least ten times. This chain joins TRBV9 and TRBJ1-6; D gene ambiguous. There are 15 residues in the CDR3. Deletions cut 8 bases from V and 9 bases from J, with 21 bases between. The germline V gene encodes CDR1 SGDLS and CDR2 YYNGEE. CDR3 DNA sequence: TGTGCCAGTGGAACGGGCCTAAAGTACGGTTCACCCCTCCACTTT. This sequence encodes CASGTGLKYGSPLHF.

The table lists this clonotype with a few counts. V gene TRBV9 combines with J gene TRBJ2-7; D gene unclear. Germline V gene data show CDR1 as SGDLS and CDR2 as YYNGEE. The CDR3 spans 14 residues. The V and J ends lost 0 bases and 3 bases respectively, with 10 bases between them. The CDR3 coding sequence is TGTGCCAGCAGCGTAGGGTTTAATGTCTACGAGCAGTACTTC. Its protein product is CASSVGFNVYEQYF. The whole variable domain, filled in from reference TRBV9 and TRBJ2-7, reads DSGVTQTPKHLITATGQRVTLRCSPRSGDLSVYWYQQSLDQGLQFLIQYYNGEERAKGNILERFSAQQFPDLHSELNLSSLELGDSALYFCASSVGFNVYEQYFGPGTRLTVT.

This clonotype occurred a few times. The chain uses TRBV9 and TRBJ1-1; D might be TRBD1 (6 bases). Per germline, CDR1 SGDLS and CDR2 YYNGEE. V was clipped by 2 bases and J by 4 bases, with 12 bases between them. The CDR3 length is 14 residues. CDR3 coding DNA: TGTGCCAGCAGCGTTGGGACAAAGGTCACTGAAGCTTTCTTT. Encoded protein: CASSVGTKVTEAFF. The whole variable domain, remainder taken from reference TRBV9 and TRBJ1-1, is DSGVTQTPKHLITATGQRVTLRCSPRSGDLSVYWYQQSLDQGLQFLIQYYNGEERAKGNILERFSAQQFPDLHSELNLSSLELGDSALYFCASSVGTKVTEAFFGQGTRLTVV.

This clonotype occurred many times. The CDR3 reads CASSVGGGRDGNEQFF. CDR3 coding DNA: TGTGCCAGCAGCGTAGGGGGGGGTAGGGATGGCAATGAGCAGTTCTTC. V is TRBV9 and J is TRBJ2-1; 7 nucleotides line up with TRBD2. The CDR3 loop spans 16 amino acids. Germline CDR1 is SGDLS and CDR2 is YYNGEE. With 0 bases clipped from V and 6 bases from J, the junction kept 9 bases outside the gene matches.

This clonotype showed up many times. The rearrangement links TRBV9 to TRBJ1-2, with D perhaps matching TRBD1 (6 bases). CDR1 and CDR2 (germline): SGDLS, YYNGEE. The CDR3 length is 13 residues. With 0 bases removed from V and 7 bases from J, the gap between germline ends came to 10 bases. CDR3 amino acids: CASSVDVGGGYTF. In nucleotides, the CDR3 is TGTGCCAGCAGCGTAGACGTAGGGGGTGGCTACACCTTC.

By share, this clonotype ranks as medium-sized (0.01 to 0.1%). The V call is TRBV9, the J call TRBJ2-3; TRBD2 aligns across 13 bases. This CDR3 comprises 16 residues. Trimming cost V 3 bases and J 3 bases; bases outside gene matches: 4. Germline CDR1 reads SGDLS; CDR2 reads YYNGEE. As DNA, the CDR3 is TGTGCCAGCAGCGGGACTAGCGGGAGTGTGACAGATACGCAGTATTTT. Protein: CASSGTSGSVTDTQYF.

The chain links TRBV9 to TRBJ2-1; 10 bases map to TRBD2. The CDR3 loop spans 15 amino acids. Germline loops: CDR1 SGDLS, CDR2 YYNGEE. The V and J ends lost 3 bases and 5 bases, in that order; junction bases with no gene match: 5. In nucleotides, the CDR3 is TGTGCCAGCAGCGCAGCGGGGGGGCTCAACAATGAGCAGTTCTTC. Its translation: CASSAAGGLNNEQFF.

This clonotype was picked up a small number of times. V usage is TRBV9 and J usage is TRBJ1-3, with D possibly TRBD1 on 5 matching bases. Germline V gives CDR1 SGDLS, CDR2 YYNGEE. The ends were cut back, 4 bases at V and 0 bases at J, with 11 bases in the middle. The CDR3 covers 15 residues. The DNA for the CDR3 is TGTGCCAGCAGCACCCGGACAACCTCTGGAAACACCATATATTTT. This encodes CASSTRTTSGNTIYF.

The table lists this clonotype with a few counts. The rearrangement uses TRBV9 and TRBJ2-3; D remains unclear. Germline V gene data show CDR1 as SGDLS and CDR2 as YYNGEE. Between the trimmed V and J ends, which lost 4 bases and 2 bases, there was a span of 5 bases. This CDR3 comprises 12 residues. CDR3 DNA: TGTGCCAGCAGCCGATCCACAGATACGCAGTATTTT. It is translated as CASSRSTDTQYF. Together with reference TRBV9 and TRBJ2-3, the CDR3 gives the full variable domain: DSGVTQTPKHLITATGQRVTLRCSPRSGDLSVYWYQQSLDQGLQFLIQYYNGEERAKGNILERFSAQQFPDLHSELNLSSLELGDSALYFCASSRSTDTQYFGPGTRLTVL.

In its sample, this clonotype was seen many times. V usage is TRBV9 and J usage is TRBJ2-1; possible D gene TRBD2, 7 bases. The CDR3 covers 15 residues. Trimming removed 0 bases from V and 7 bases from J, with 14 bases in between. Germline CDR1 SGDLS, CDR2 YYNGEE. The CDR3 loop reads CASSVEVGGLNEQFF. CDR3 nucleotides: TGTGCCAGCAGCGTAGAAGTGGGGGGGCTAAATGAGCAGTTCTTC.

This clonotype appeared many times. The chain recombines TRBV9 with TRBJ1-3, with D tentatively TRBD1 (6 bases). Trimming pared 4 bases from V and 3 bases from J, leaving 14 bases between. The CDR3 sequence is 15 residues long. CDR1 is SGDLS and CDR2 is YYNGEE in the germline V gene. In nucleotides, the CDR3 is TGTGCCAGCAGCCCGATCACAGGGATTGGAAACACCATATATTTT. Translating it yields CASSPITGIGNTIYF.

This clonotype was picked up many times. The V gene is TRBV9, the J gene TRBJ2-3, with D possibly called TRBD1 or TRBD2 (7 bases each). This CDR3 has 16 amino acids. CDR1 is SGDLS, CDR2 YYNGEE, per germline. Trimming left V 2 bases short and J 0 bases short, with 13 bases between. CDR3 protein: CASSVQGGVSTDTQYF. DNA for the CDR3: TGTGCCAGCAGCGTCCAGGGGGGGGTTAGCACAGATACGCAGTATTTT. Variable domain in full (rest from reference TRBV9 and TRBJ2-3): DSGVTQTPKHLITATGQRVTLRCSPRSGDLSVYWYQQSLDQGLQFLIQYYNGEERAKGNILERFSAQQFPDLHSELNLSSLELGDSALYFCASSVQGGVSTDTQYFGPGTRLTVL.

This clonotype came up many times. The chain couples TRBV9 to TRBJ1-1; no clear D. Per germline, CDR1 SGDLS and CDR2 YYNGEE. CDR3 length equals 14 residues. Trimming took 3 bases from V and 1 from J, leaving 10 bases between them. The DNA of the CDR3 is TGTGCCAGCAGCGAGAGAAATGGGAACACTGAAGCTTTCTTT. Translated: CASSERNGNTEAFF.

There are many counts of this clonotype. This CDR3 is CASSVSPRGDNEKLFF. The CDR3 DNA reads as TGTGCCAGCAGCGTATCGCCGAGGGGTGATAATGAAAAACTGTTTTTT. The V call is TRBV9, the J call TRBJ1-4, with TRBD1 as a possible D gene (5 bases). The CDR3 is made up of 16 amino acids. V was cut by 1 base and J by 4 bases, with 14 bases left in between. Germline V CDR1 and CDR2: SGDLS, YYNGEE. Using reference TRBV9 and TRBJ1-4 for the parts outside the CDR3, the full variable domain is DSGVTQTPKHLITATGQRVTLRCSPRSGDLSVYWYQQSLDQGLQFLIQYYNGEERAKGNILERFSAQQFPDLHSELNLSSLELGDSALYFCASSVSPRGDNEKLFFGSGTQLSVL.

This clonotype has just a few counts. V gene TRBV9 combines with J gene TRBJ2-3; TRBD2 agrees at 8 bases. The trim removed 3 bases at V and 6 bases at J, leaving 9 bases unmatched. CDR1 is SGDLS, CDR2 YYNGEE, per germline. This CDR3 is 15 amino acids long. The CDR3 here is CASSAGGGTRDTQYF. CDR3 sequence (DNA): TGTGCCAGCAGCGCCGGCGGGGGGACGCGGGATACGCAGTATTTT.

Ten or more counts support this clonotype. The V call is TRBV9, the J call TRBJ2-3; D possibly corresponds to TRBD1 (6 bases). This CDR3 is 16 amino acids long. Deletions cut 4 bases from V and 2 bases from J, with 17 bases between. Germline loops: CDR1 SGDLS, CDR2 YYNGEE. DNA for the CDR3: TGTGCCAGCAGCTCCAGACCTGGGGGCACCACAGATACGCAGTATTTT. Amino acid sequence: CASSSRPGGTTDTQYF. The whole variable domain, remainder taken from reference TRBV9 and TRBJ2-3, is DSGVTQTPKHLITATGQRVTLRCSPRSGDLSVYWYQQSLDQGLQFLIQYYNGEERAKGNILERFSAQQFPDLHSELNLSSLELGDSALYFCASSSRPGGTTDTQYFGPGTRLTVL.

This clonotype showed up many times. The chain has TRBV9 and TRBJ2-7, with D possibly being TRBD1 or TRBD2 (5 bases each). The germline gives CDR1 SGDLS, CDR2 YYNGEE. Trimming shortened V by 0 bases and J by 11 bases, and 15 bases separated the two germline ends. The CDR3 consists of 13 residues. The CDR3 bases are TGTGCCAGCAGCGTAGAGGTAGGAGGCAGGGAGTACTTC. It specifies CASSVEVGGREYF.

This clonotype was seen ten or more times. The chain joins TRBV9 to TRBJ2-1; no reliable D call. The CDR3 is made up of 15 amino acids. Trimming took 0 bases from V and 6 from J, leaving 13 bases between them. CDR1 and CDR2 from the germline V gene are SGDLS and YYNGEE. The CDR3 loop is CASSVERAFGNEQFF. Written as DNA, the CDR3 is TGTGCCAGCAGCGTAGAGAGAGCGTTTGGCAATGAGCAGTTCTTC.

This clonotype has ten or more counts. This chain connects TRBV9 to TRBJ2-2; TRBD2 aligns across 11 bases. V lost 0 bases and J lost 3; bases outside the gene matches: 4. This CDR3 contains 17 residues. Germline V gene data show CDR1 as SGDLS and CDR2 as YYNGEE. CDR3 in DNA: TGTGCCAGCAGCGTAGATAGCGGGGGGGCCTACACCGGGGAGCTGTTTTTT. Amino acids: CASSVDSGGAYTGELFF.

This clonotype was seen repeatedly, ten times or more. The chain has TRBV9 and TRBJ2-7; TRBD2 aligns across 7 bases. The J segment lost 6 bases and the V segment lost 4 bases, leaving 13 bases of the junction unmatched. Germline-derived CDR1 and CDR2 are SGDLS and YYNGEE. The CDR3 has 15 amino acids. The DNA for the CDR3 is TGTGCCAGCAGCCCGCAGACTAGCTTCCTTCGCGAGCAGTACTTC. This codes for CASSPQTSFLREQYF.

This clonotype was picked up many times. Written as DNA, the CDR3 is TGTGCCAGCAGCCCCCCGGGGGGGCCATTCTCTGGAAACACCATATATTTT. This translates into CASSPPGGPFSGNTIYF. This chain uses TRBV9 with TRBJ1-3; tentatively, D is TRBD1 (6 bases). Germline CDR1 and CDR2: SGDLS and YYNGEE. Trimming removed 4 bases from V and 0 bases from J, with 17 bases in between. This CDR3 has 17 amino acids.

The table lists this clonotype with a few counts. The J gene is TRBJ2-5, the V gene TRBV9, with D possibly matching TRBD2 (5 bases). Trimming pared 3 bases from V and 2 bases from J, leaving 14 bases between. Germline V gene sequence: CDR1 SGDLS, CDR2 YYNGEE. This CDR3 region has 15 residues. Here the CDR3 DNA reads TGTGCCAGCAGCGGAGGCCCTAGCCGGCAAGAGACCCAGTACTTC. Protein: CASSGGPSRQETQYF.

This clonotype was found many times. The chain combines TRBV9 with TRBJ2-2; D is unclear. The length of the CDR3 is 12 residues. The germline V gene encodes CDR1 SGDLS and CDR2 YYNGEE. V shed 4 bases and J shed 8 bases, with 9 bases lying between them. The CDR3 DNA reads TGTGCCAGCAGCCTGGGAACGGGGGAGCTGTTTTTT. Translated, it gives CASSLGTGELFF.

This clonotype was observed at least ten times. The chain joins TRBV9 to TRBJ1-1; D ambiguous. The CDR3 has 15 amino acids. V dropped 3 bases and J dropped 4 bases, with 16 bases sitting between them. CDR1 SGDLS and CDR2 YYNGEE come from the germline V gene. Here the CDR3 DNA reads TGTGCCAGCAGCGGAGGTGGGATAGGCGGCACTGAAGCTTTCTTT. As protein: CASSGGGIGGTEAFF.

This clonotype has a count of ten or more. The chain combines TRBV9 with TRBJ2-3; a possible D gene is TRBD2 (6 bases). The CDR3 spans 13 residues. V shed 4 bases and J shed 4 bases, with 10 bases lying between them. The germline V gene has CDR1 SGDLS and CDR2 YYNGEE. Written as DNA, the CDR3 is TGTGCCAGCAGCACCCCTAGCGCAGATACGCAGTATTTT. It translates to CASSTPSADTQYF.

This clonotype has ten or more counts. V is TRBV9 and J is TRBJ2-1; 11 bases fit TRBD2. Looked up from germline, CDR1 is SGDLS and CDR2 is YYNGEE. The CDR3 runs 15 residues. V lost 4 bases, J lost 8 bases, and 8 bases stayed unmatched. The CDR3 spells CASSPYSGGVDEQFF. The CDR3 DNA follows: TGTGCCAGCAGCCCGTATAGCGGGGGGGTGGATGAGCAGTTCTTC.